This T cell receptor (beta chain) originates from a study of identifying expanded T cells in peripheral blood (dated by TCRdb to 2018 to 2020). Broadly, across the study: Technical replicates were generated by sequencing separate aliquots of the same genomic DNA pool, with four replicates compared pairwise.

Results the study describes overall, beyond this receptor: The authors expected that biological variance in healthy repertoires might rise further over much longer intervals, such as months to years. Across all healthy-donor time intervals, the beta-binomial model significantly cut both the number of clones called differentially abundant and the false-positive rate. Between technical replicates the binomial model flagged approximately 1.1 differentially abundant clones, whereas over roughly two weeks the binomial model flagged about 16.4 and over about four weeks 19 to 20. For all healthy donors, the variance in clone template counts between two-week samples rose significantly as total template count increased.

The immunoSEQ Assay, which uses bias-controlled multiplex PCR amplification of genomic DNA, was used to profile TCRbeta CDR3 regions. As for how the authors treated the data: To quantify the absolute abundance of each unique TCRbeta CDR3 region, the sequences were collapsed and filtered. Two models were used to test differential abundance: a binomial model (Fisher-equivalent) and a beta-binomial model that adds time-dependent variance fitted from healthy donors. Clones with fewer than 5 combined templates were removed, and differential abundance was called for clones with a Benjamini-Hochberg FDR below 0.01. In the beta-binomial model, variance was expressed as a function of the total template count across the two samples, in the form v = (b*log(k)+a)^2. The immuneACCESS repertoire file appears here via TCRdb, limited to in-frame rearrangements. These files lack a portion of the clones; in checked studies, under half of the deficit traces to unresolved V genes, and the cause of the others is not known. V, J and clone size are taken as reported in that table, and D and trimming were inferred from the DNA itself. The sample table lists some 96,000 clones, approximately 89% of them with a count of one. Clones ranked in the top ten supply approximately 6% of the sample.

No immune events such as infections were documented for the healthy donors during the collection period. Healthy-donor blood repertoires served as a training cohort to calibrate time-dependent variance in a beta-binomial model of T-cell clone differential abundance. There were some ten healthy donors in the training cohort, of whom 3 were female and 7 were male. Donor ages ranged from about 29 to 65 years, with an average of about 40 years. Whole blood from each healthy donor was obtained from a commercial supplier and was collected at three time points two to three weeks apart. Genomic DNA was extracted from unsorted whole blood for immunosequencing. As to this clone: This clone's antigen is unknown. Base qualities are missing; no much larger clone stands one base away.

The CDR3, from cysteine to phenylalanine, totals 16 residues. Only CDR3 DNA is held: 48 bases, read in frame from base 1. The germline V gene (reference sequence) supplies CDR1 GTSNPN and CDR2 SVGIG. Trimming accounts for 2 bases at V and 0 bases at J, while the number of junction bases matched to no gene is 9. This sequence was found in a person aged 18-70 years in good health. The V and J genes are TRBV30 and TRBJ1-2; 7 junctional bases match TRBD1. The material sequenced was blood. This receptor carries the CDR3 CAWSLTGLGPNYGYTF. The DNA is TGTGCCTGGAGTCTGACAGGGTTGGGTCCTAACTATGGCTACACCTTC.